The sequence of this T cell receptor (beta chain) was determined in a study of blood T cell repertoires in COVID-19 (dated by TCRdb to the early 2020s). Turning to the overall study: Samples from collaborators originated in the United States, Italy and Spain and spanned both the acute and convalescent phases of COVID-19. Where available, HLA class I and class II types were taken from metadata supplied by the sample provider and were not determined by assay-based typing. The repertoires were released in a freely available public database meant as a resource for research on the immune response to SARS-CoV-2. The samples were drawn from two sources: the first 160 participants of the ongoing ImmuneRACE study, and about 1,300 subjects contributed by 6 global collaborators. The prospective study material was composed of cDNA or gDNA derived from T cells, B-cell-depleted T cells, or PBMCs. The dataset comprised deeply sampled blood TCRbeta repertoires from subjects exposed to, actively infected with, or recovered from COVID-19. Nearly every sample came with metadata listing a de-identified subject ID, COVID-19 status, age in years and sex. Findings and caveats that apply to the study as a whole: How much clinical and demographic metadata was included differed by source and by participant, and the metadata was provided uncurated.

According to the germline V gene, CDR1 reads SGHRS and CDR2 reads YFSETQ. V ends up 7 bases short and J 3 bases short, with an unmatched junction base count of 9. The CDR3, cysteine through phenylalanine, is 14 amino acids long. CDR3 DNA is the only sequence kept; it has 42 bases, read in frame from the first base. Each collaborating institution followed its own protocols to collect whole blood in K2EDTA tubes. Collaborator samples were shipped for TCRbeta analysis as frozen whole blood, isolated PBMCs, or DNA extracted from either sample type. TCRbeta CDR3 regions were amplified from genomic DNA using the immunoSEQ Assay, a bias-controlled multiplex PCR. Under the source paper's analysis protocol: Nucleated cell counts per sample were estimated from amplification of reference gene primers within the assay. To quantify the absolute abundance of each unique TCRbeta CDR3 rearrangement, sequence reads were collapsed and filtered. For each sample, productive Simpson clonality was calculated as the square root of Simpson's diversity index over productive rearrangements. TCRdb mirrors the immuneACCESS table, restricted to in-frame sequences. Some clones are absent from its copies; in checked studies, under half trace to an unresolved V gene, and the reason for the others is unknown. That table supplies the V and J calls and clone size; D and trimming were determined from the DNA. The sample has under 250,000 clones on record, over 65% of them singletons. Clones ranked in the top ten supply 2.5% to 3% of the sample.

Comment on this clone: Its antigen has not been determined. Per-base qualities were not stored, and no clone one base away is much larger.

The receptor chain draws on TRBV5-1 and TRBJ1-1, with 7 junctional bases fitting TRBD1. The TCR sequence derives from an older woman with active or convalescent COVID-19. Sequenced input: peripheral blood. CDR3 sequence: CASALQGSDTEAFF. The nucleotide sequence is TGCGCCAGCGCGCTACAGGGGTCGGACACTGAAGCTTTCTTT.